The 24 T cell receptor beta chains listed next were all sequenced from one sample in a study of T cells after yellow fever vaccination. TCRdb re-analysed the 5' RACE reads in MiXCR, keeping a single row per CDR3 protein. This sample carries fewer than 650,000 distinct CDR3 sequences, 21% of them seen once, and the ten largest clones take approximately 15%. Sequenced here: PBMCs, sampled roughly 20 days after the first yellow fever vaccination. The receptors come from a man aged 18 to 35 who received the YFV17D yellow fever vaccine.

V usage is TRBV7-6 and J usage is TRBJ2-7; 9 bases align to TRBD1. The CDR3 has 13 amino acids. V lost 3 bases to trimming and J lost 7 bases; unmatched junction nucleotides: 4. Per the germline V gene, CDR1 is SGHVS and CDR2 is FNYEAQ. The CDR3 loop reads CASSFRQGGEQYV. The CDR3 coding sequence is TGTGCCAGCAGCTTTAGACAGGGGGGGGAGCAGTACGTC.

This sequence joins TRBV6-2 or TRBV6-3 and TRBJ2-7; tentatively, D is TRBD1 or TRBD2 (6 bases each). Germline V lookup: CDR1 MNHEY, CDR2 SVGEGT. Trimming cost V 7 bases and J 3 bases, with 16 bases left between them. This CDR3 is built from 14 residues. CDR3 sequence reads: CASTGGWDIYEQYF. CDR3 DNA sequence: TGTGCCAGCACCGGGGGTTGGGACATCTACGAGCAGTACTTC.

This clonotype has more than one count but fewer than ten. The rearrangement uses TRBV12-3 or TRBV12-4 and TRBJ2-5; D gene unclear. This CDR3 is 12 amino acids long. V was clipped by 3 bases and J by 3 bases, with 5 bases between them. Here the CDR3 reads CASSFEEETQYF. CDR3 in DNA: TGTGCCAGCAGTTTTGAAGAAGAGACCCAGTACTTC.

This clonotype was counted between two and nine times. CDR3 DNA sequence: TGCGCCAGCAGCCTCGACCCAGGGGGCACCTACGAGCAGTACGTC. Its translation is CASSLDPGGTYEQYV. The V and J genes are TRBV4-1 and TRBJ2-7; 8 bases are shared with TRBD1. This CDR3 is 15 amino acids long. V lost 4 bases and J lost 2; bases outside the gene matches: 7. Germline V lookup: CDR1 MGHRA, CDR2 YSYEKL.

CDR3 in amino acids: CASSLERGYEQYV. In DNA, the CDR3 is TGCGCCAGCAGCTTGGAGCGGGGCTACGAGCAGTACGTC. The chain couples TRBV5-1 to TRBJ2-7, with 7 bases matching TRBD2. Germline V gene lookup returns CDR1 SGHRS and CDR2 YFSETQ. The CDR3 is made up of 13 amino acids. V was pared by 0 bases and J by 3 bases, with 0 bases of the junction left unmatched.

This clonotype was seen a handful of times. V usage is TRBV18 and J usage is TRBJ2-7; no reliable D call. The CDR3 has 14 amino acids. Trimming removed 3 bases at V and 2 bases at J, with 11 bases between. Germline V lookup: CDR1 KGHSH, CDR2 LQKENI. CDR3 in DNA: TGTGCCAGCTCACCCCGGTCTGAGACCTACGAGCAGTACTTC. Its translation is CASSPRSETYEQYF.

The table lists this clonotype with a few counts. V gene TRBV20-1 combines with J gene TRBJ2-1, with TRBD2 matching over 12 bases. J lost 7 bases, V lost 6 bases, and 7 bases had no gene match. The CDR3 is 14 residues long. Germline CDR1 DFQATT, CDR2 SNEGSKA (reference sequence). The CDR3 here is CSAPGLAGPNEQFF. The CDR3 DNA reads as TGCAGTGCACCGGGACTAGCGGGCCCTAATGAGCAGTTCTTC.

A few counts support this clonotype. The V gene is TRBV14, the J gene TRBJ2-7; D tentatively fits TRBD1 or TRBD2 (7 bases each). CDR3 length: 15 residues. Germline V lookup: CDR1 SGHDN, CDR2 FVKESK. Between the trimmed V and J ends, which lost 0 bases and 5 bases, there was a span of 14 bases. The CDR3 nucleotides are TGTGCCAGCAGCCAAGACCCAGGGGGGGCCGACGAGCAGTACTTC. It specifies CASSQDPGGADEQYF.

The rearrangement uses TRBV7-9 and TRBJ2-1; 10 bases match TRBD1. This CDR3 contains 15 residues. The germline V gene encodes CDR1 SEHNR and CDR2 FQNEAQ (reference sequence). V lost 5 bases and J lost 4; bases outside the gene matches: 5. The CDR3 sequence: CASSNGQGVYNEQFF. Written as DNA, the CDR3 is TGTGCCAGCAGCAATGGACAGGGGGTGTACAATGAGCAGTTCTTC. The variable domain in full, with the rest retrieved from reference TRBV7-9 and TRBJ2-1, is DTGVSQNPRHKITKRGQNVTFRCDPISEHNRLYWYRQTLGQGPEFLTYFQNEAQLEKSRLLSDRFSAERPKGSFSTLEIQRTEQGDSAMYLCASSNGQGVYNEQFFGPGTRLTVL.

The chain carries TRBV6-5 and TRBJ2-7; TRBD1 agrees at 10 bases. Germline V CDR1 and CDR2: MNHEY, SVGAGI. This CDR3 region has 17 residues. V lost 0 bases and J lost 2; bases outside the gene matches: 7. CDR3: CASSYSVIGTGAYEQYF. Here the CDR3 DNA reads TGTGCCAGCAGTTACTCGGTAATCGGGACAGGGGCCTACGAGCAGTACTTC.

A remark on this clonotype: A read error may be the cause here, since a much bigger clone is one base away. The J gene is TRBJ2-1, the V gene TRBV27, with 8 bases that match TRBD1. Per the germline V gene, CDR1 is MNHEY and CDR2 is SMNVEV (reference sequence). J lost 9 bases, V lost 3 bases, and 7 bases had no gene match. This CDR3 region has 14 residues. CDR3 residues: CASSFPRGQGEQFF. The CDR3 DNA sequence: TGTGCCAGCAGTTTTCCCAGGGGGCAGGGTGAGCAGTTCTTC.

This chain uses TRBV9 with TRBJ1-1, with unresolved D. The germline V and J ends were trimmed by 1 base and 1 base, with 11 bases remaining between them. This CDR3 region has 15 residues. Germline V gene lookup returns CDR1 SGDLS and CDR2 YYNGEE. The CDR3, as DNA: TGTGCCAGCAGCGTAATCGGTGCTACGAACACTGAAGCTTTCTTT. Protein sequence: CASSVIGATNTEAFF.

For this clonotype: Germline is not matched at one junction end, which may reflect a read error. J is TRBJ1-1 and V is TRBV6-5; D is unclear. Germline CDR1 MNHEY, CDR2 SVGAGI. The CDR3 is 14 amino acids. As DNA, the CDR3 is TGTGCCAGCAGTTACGGGGAAGGAACTACCTACGCGATCTTT. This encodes CASSYGEGTTYAIF.

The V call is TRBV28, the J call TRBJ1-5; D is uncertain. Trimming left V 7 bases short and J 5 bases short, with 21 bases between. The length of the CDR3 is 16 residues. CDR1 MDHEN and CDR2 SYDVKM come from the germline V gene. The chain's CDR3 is CASTGDGISSHQPQHF. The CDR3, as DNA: TGTGCCAGCACTGGTGACGGGATTTCGAGCCATCAGCCCCAGCATTTT.

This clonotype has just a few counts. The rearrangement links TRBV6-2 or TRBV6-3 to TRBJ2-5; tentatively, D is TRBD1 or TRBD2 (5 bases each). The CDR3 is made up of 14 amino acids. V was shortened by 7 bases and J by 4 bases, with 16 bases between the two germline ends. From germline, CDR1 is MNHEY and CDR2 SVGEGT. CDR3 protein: CASNPRGSRETQYF. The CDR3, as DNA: TGTGCCAGCAACCCGAGGGGAAGTCGAGAGACCCAGTACTTC.

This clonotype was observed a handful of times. The CDR3 is CSARDPRGWLEQFF. The CDR3 region has the DNA TGCAGTGCTAGAGATCCGCGCGGGTGGCTGGAGCAGTTCTTC. J is TRBJ2-1 and V is TRBV20-1; D might be TRBD2 (5 bases). CDR3 length: 14 amino acids. Between the trimmed V and J ends, which lost 0 bases and 10 bases, there was a span of 16 bases. CDR1 DFQATT and CDR2 SNEGSKA come from the germline V gene (reference sequence).

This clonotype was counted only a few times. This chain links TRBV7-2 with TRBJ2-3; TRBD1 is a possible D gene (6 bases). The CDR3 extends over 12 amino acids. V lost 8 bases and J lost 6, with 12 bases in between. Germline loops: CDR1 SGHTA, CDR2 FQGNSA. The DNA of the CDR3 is TGTGCCAGCGGGGGCCACGGGGATACGCAGTATTTT. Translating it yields CASGGHGDTQYF.

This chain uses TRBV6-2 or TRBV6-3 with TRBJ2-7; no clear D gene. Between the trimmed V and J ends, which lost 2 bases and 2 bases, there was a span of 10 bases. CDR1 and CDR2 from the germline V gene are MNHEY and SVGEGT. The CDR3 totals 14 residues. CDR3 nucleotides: TGTGCCAGCAGTTACCTCTCTAGTGCCTACGAGCAGTACTTC. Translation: CASSYLSSAYEQYF.

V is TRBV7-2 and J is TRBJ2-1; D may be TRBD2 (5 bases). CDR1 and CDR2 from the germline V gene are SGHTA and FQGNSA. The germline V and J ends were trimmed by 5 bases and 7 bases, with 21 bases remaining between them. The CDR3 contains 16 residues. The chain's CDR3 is CASSPMTTINLNEQFF. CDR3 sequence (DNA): TGTGCCAGCAGCCCAATGACTACCATAAATTTGAATGAGCAGTTCTTC.

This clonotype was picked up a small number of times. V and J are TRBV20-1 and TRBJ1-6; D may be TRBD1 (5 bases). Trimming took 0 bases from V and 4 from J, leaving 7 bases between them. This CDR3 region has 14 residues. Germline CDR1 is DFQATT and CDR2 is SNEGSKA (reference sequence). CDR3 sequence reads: CSARDGAYNSPLHF. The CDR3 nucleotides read TGCAGTGCTAGAGATGGGGCTTATAATTCACCCCTCCACTTT.

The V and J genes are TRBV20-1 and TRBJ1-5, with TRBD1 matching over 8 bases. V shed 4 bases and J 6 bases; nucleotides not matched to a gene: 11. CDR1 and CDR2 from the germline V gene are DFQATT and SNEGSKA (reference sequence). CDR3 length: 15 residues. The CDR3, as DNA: TGCAGTGCTACATATAAGGGGACAGGTCCTCAGCCCCAGCATTTT. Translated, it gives CSATYKGTGPQPQHF.

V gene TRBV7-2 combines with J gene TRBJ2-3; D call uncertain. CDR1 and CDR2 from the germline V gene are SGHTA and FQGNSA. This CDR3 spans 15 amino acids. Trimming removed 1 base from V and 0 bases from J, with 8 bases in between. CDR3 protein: CASSLEADSTDTQYF. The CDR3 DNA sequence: TGTGCCAGCAGCTTAGAAGCTGATAGCACAGATACGCAGTATTTT.

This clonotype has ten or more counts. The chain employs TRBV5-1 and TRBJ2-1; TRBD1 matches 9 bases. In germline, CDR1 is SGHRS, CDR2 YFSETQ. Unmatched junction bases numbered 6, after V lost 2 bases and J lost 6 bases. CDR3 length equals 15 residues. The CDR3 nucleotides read TGCGCCAGCAGCTTTACGGGACAGGGTATCAATGAGCAGTTCTTC. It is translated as CASSFTGQGINEQFF. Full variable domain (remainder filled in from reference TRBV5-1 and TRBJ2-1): KAGVTQTPRYLIKTRGQQVTLSCSPISGHRSVSWYQQTPGQGLQFLFEYFSETQRNKGNFPGRFSGRQFSNSRSEMNVSTLELGDSALYLCASSFTGQGINEQFFGPGTRLTVL.

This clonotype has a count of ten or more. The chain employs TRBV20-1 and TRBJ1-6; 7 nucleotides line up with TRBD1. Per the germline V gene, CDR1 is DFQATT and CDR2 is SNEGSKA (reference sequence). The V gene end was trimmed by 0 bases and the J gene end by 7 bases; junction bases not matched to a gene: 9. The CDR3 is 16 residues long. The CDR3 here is CSARDGRQGSNSPLHF. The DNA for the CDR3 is TGCAGTGCTAGAGACGGAAGACAGGGATCAAATTCACCCCTCCACTTT.